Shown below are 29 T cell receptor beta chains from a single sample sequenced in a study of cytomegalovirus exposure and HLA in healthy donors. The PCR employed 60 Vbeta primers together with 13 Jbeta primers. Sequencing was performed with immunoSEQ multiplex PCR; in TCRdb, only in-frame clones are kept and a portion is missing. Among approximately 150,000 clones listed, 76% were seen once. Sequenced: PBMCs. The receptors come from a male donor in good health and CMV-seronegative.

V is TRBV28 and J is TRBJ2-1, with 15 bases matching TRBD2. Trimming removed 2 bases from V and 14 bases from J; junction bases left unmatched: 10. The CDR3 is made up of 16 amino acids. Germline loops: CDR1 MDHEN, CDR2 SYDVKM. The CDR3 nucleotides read TGTGCCAGCAGTTTAGTCGGACTAGCGGGAGGGCCTGCTGAGTTCTTC. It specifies CASSLVGLAGGPAEFF.

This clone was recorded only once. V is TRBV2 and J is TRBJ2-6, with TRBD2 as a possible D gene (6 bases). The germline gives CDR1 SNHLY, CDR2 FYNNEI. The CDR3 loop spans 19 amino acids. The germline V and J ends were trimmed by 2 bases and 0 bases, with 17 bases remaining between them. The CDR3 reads CASSEWGVSESSGANVLTF. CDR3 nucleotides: TGTGCCAGCAGTGAATGGGGGGTATCGGAGAGCTCTGGGGCCAACGTCCTGACTTTC.

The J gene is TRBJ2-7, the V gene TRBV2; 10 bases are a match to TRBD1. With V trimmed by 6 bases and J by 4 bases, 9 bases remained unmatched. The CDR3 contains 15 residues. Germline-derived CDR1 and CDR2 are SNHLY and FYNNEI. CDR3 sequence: CASSEHGTGAYEQYF. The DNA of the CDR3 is TGTGCCAGCAGCGAACACGGGACAGGGGCATACGAGCAGTACTTC.

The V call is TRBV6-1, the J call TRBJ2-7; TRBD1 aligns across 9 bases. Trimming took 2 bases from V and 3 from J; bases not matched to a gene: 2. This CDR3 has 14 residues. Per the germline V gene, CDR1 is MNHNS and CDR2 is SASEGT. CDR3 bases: TGTGCCAGCAGTGAATGGGGACAGGGCTACGAGCAGTACTTC. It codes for CASSEWGQGYEQYF.

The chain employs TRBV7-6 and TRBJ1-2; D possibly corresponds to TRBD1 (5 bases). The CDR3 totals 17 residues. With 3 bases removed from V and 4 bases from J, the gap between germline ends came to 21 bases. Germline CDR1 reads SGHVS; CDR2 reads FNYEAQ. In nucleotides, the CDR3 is TGTGCCAGCAGCTTTATTCACCCAAAGACAGTTCTCTATGGCTACACCTTC. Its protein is CASSFIHPKTVLYGYTF.

CDR3 protein: CASSSEGADTQYF. CDR3 DNA: TGCGCCAGCAGCTCCGAGGGCGCAGATACGCAGTATTTT. V is TRBV5-1 and J is TRBJ2-3; possibly TRBD2 for D (5 bases). This CDR3 contains 13 residues. Germline lookup yields CDR1 SGHRS and CDR2 YFSETQ. V lost 3 bases to trimming and J lost 4 bases, with 9 bases between them.

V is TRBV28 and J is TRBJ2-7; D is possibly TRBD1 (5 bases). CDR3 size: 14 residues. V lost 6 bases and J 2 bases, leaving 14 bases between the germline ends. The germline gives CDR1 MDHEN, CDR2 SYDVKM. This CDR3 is CASRGGRATYEQYF. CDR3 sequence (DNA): TGTGCCAGCAGGGGCGGCAGGGCCACCTACGAGCAGTACTTC.

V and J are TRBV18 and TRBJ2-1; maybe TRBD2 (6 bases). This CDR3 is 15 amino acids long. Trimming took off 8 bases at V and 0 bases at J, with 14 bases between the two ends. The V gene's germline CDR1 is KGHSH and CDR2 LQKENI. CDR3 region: CASRLGGSSYNEQFF. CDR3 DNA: TGTGCCAGCCGCCTGGGGGGAAGCTCCTACAATGAGCAGTTCTTC.

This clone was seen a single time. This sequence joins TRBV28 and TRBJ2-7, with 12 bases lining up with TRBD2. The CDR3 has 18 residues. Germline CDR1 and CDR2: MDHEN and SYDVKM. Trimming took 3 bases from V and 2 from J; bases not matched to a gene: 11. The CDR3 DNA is TGTGCCAGCAGTTTCCGGACTAGCGGGATAGAGATACCCTACGAGCAGTACTTC. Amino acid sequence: CASSFRTSGIEIPYEQYF. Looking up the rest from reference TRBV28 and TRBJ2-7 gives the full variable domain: DVKVTQSSRYLVKRTGEKVFLECVQDMDHENMFWYRQDPGLGLRLIYFSYDVKMKEKGDIPEGYSVSREKKERFSLILESASTNQTSMYLCASSFRTSGIEIPYEQYFGPGTRLTVT.

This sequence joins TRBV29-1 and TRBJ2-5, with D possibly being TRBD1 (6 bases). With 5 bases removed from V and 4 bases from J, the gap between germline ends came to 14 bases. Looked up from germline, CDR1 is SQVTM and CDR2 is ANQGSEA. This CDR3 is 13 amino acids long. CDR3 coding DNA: TGCAGCGTTAACAGGGTTGGGGGAGAGACCCAGTACTTC. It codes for CSVNRVGGETQYF.

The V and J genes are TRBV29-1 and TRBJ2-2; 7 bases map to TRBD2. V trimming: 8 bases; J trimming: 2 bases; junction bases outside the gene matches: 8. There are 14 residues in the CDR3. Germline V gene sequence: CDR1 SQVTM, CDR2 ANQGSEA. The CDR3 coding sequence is TGCAGCCCCTGGCTAGCGGTTAACACCGGGGAGCTGTTTTTT. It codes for CSPWLAVNTGELFF.

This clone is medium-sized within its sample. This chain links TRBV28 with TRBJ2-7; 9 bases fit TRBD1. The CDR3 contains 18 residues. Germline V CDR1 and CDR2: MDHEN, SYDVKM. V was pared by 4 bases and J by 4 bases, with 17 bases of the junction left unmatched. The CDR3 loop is CASSSLPIGSGQGYEQYF. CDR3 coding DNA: TGTGCCAGCAGTTCGCTGCCCATTGGGTCGGGACAGGGTTACGAGCAGTACTTC. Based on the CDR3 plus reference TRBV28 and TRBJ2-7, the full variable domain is DVKVTQSSRYLVKRTGEKVFLECVQDMDHENMFWYRQDPGLGLRLIYFSYDVKMKEKGDIPEGYSVSREKKERFSLILESASTNQTSMYLCASSSLPIGSGQGYEQYFGPGTRLTVT.

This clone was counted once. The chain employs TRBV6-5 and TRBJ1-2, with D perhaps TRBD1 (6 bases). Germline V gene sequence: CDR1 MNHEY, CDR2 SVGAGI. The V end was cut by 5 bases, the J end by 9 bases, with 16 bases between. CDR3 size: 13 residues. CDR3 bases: TGTGCCAGCAGTACCAGGGGTTCGGGTAGCTACACCTTC. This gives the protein CASSTRGSGSYTF.

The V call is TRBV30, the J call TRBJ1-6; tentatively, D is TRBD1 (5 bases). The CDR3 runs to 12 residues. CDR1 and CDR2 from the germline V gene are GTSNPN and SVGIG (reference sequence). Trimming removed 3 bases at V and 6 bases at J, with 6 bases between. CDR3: CAWSRANSPLHF. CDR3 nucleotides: TGTGCCTGGAGCAGGGCTAATTCACCCCTCCACTTT.

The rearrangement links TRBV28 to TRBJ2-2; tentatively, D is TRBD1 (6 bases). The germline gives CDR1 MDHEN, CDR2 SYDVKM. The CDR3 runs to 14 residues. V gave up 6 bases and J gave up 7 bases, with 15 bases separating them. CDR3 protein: CASSTQGWDGELFF. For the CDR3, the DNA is TGTGCCAGCAGCACTCAGGGGTGGGACGGGGAGCTGTTTTTT.

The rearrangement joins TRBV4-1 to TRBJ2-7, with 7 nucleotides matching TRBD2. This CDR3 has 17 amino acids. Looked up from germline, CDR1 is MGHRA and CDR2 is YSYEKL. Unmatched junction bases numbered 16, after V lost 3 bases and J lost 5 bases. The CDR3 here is CASSHAKIGEGIDEQYF. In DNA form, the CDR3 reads TGCGCCAGCAGCCATGCAAAAATCGGGGAGGGTATTGACGAGCAGTACTTC.

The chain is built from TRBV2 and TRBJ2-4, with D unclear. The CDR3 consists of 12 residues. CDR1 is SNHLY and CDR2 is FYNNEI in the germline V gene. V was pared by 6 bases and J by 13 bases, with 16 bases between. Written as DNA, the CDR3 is TGTGCCAGCAGCCCAGAGGTCCCATCGCAGTACTTC. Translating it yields CASSPEVPSQYF.

This CDR3 is CASYRGAMNTEAFF. DNA for the CDR3: TGTGCCAGTTACAGGGGGGCCATGAACACTGAAGCTTTCTTT. The rearrangement joins TRBV19 to TRBJ1-1; TRBD1 aligns across 8 bases. Germline CDR1 reads LNHDA; CDR2 reads SQIVND (reference sequence). With V trimmed by 8 bases and J by 0 bases, 5 bases remained unmatched. The CDR3 spans 14 residues.

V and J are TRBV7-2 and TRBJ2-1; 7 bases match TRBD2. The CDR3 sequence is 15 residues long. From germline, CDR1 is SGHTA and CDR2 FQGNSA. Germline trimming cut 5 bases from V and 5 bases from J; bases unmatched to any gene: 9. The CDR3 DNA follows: TGTGCCAGCAGCGCACCGGGACTATCCAACAATGAGCAGTTCTTC. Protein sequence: CASSAPGLSNNEQFF.

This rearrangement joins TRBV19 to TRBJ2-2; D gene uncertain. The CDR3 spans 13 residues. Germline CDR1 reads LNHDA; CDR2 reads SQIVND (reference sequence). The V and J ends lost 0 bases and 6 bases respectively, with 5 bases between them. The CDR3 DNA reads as TGTGCCAGTAGTATAGATTATTCCGGGGAGCTGTTTTTT. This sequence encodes CASSIDYSGELFF.

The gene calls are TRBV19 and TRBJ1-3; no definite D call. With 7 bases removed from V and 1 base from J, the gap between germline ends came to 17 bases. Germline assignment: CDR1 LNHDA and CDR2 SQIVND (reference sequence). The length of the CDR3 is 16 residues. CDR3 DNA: TGTGCCAGTACCCTAAACGGTTATTATTCTGGAAACACCATATATTTT. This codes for CASTLNGYYSGNTIYF.

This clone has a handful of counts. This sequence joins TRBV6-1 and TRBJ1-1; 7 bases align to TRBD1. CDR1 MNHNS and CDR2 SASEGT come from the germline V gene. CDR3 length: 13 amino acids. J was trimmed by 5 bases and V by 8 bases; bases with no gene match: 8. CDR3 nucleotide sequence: TGTGCCAGCTTTCCAGGGGGAAGAACTGAAGCTTTCTTT. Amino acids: CASFPGGRTEAFF.

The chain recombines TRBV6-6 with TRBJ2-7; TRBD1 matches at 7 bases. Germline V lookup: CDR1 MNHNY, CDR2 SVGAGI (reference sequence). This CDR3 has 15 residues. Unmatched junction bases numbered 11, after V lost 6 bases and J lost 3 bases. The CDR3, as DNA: TGTGCCAGCAGCTACAGACAGGGCGCATTCTACGAGCAGTACTTC. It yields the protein CASSYRQGAFYEQYF.

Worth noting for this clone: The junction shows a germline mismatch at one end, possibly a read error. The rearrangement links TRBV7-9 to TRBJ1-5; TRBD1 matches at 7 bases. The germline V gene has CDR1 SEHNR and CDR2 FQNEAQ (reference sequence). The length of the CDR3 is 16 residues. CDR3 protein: CSSSPGQTAENQPQHF. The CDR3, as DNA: TGTTCCAGCAGCCCGGGACAGACGGCGGAAAATCAGCCCCAGCATTTT.

The CDR3 nucleotides are TGCGCCAGCAGCTTGCAGGGTCTCGGTTACGAGCAGTACTTC. It translates to CASSLQGLGYEQYF. The chain joins TRBV5-1 to TRBJ2-7; TRBD1 is a possible D gene (5 bases). V lost 1 base to trimming and J lost 4 bases, with 12 bases between them. CDR3 length equals 14 residues. Germline assignment: CDR1 SGHRS and CDR2 YFSETQ.

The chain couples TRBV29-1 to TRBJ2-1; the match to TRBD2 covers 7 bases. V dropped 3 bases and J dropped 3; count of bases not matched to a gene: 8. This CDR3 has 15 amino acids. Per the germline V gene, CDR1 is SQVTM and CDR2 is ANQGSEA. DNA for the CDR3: TGCAGCGTTGACCCATCTAGCGGTAGCTACAATGAGCAGTTCTTC. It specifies CSVDPSSGSYNEQFF.

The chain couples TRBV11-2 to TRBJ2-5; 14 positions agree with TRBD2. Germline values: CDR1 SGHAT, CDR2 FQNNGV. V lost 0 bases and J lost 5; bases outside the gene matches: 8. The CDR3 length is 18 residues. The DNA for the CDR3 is TGTGCCAGCAGCTTAGAGGGGACTAGCGGGAGAGGGCGGGAGACCCAGTACTTC. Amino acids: CASSLEGTSGRGRETQYF. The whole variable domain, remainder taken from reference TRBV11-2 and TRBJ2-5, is EAGVAQSPRYKIIEKRQSVAFWCNPISGHATLYWYQQILGQGPKLLIQFQNNGVVDDSQLPKDRFSAERLKGVDSTLKIQPAKLEDSAVYLCASSLEGTSGRGRETQYFGPGTRLLVL.

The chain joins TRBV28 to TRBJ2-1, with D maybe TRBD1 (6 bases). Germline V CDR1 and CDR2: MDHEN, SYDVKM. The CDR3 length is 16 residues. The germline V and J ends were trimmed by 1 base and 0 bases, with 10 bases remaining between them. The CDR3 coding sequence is TGTGCCAGCAGTTTATCGAGGGGGAGCTCCTACAATGAGCAGTTCTTC. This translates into CASSLSRGSSYNEQFF.

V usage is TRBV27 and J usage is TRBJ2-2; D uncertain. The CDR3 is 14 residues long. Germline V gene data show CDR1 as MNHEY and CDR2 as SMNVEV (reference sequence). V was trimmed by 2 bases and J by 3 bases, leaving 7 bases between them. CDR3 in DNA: TGTGCCAGCAGTTTACGGTCCTACACCGGGGAGCTGTTTTTT. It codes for CASSLRSYTGELFF.